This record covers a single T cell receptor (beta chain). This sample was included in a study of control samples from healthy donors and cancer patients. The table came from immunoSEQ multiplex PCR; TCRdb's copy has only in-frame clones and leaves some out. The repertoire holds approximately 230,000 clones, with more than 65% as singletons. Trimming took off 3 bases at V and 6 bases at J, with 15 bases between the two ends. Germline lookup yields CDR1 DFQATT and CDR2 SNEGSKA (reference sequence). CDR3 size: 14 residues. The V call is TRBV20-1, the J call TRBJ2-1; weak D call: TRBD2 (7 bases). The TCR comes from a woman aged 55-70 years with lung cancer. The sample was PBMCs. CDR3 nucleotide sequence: TGCAGTGCTAGTCTTCGGGGGGCATCCAATGAGCAGTTCTTC. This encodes CSASLRGASNEQFF.